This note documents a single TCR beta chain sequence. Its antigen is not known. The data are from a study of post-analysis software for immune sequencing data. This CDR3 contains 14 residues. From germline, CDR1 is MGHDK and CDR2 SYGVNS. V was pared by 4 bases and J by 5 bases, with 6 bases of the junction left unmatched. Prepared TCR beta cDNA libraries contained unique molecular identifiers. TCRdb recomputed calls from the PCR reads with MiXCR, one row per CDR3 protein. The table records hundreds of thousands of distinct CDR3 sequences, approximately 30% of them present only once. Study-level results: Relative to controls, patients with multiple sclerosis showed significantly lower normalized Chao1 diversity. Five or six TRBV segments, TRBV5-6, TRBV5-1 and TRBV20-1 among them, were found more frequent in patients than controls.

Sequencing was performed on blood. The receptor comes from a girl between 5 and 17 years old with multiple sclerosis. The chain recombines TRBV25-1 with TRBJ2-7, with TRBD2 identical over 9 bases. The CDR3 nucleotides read TGTGCCAGCAGTGCGGGACTAGCTTTGGACGAGCAGTACTTC. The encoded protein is CASSAGLALDEQYF.